Following are 7 T cell receptor beta chains from one sample sequenced in a study of T cell changes during pregnancy in multiple sclerosis. Assay: immunoSEQ multiplex PCR; the TCRdb copy retains only in-frame clones and omits some. The table lists tens of thousands of clones, around 93% of them singletons. The specimen was CD4+ T cells from peripheral blood mononuclear cells, collected after pregnancy. The receptors here all came from a female donor with multiple sclerosis, enrolled in a pregnancy study.

V gene TRBV29-1 combines with J gene TRBJ1-1; no clear D. V shed 5 bases and J shed 1 base, with 14 bases lying between them. The germline V gene encodes CDR1 SQVTM and CDR2 ANQGSEA. This CDR3 has 14 residues. CDR3 in amino acids: CSVSLMGRNTEAFF. CDR3 bases: TGCAGCGTTTCTCTTATGGGCCGGAACACTGAAGCTTTCTTT.

V and J are TRBV28 and TRBJ1-1; TRBD1 is a possible D gene (5 bases). The CDR3 has 11 amino acids. Trimming took off 5 bases at V and 8 bases at J, with 9 bases between the two ends. Germline V lookup: CDR1 MDHEN, CDR2 SYDVKM. For the CDR3, the DNA is TGTGCCAGCAGTGCAACAGGAGAAGCTTTCTTT. It translates to CASSATGEAFF. The variable domain in full, with the rest retrieved from reference TRBV28 and TRBJ1-1, is DVKVTQSSRYLVKRTGEKVFLECVQDMDHENMFWYRQDPGLGLRLIYFSYDVKMKEKGDIPEGYSVSREKKERFSLILESASTNQTSMYLCASSATGEAFFGQGTRLTVV.

The V gene is TRBV6-6, the J gene TRBJ1-2, with a weak D call TRBD1 (5 bases). Germline V lookup: CDR1 MNHNY, CDR2 SVGAGI (reference sequence). The V and J ends lost 4 bases and 8 bases respectively, with 20 bases between them. The CDR3 is 15 residues long. The CDR3 coding sequence is TGTGCCAGCAGTTCCCGGGGGATGTCCGACGAGGGCTACACCTTC. Its translation is CASSSRGMSDEGYTF.

The V gene is TRBV29-1, the J gene TRBJ2-6; TRBD1 agrees at 7 bases. J lost 8 bases, V lost 4 bases, and 2 bases had no gene match. The CDR3 loop spans 12 amino acids. Germline values: CDR1 SQVTM, CDR2 ANQGSEA. CDR3 amino acids: CSVADRSNVLTF. The CDR3 DNA is TGCAGCGTTGCGGACAGGTCCAACGTCCTGACTTTC.

This rearrangement joins TRBV15 to TRBJ2-7; possibly TRBD2 for D (5 bases). Trimming left V 0 bases short and J 3 bases short, with 12 bases between. Germline V CDR1 and CDR2: LNHNV, YYDKDF (reference sequence). The CDR3 has 15 residues. CDR3: CATSRETGKNYEQYF. In nucleotides, the CDR3 is TGTGCCACCAGCAGAGAAACGGGGAAAAACTACGAGCAGTACTTC.

This sequence joins TRBV7-2 and TRBJ2-7; maybe TRBD2 (6 bases). Trimming cost V 5 bases and J 1 base, with 15 bases left between them. The CDR3 covers 15 residues. Per germline, CDR1 SGHTA and CDR2 FQGNSA. The CDR3 region is CASSPSVAASYEQYF. CDR3 nucleotide sequence: TGTGCCAGCAGCCCATCGGTAGCGGCTTCCTACGAGCAGTACTTC.

The chain joins TRBV10-1 to TRBJ2-3; 9 positions match TRBD2. The CDR3 runs to 16 residues. Germline V gene sequence: CDR1 WNHNN, CDR2 SYGVQD (reference sequence). J was trimmed by 5 bases and V by 8 bases; bases with no gene match: 14. CDR3 protein: CASEYSSGVLRDTQYF. The CDR3, as DNA: TGCGCCAGCGAATACTCTAGCGGGGTACTCAGAGATACGCAGTATTTT.